Below, 10 T cell receptor beta chains from the same sample are listed, as sequenced in a study of regulatory T cells in long-lasting Graves disease. Library construction for TCR beta used iRepertoire HTBI primers and Arm-PCR of CDR3 regions. TCRdb processed the multiplex PCR reads anew with MiXCR; each CDR3 protein has one entry. The sample yields 550,000 to 600,000 distinct CDR3 sequences, roughly 16% seen once. The time point here: newly diagnosed GD, antithyroid drugs for less than 3 months. PBMC-derived RNA was used for the TCR library. The data also belong to a second study, concerning T cells in Graves' hyperthyroidism and ophthalmopathy.

The source was peripheral blood mononuclear cells (PBMCs), collected at new diagnosis, from a patient treated with antithyroid drugs. The receptors stem from a man aged 18 to 29 with Graves disease.

In this sample, this clonotype turned up a few times. The chain uses TRBV19 and TRBJ2-1, with TRBD2 identical over 9 bases. The CDR3 is made up of 17 amino acids. Germline V gives CDR1 LNHDA, CDR2 SQIVND (reference sequence). Trimming removed 0 bases from V and 4 bases from J; junction bases left unmatched: 7. In DNA, the CDR3 is TGTGCCAGTAGTATAGATATGGCTAGCGGGGCTTACAATGAGCAGTTCTTC. Its translation: CASSIDMASGAYNEQFF.

This clonotype was seen at least ten times. The rearrangement uses TRBV11-3 and TRBJ2-2, with D perhaps TRBD2 (5 bases). Trimming removed 3 bases at V and 2 bases at J, with 7 bases between. CDR1 is SGHNT, CDR2 YENEEA, per germline. There are 14 residues in the CDR3. This chain's CDR3 is CASSFLANTGELFF. Here the CDR3 DNA reads TGTGCCAGCAGCTTCCTAGCAAACACCGGGGAGCTGTTTTTT.

This clonotype appeared a few times. One base away lies a much larger clone, so this may be a sequencing read error. V and J are TRBV11-2 and TRBJ2-7; 11 positions match TRBD2. V lost 4 bases and J lost 6; bases outside the gene matches: 8. Germline-derived CDR1 and CDR2 are SGHAT and FQNNGV. The CDR3 is made up of 15 amino acids. CDR3 nucleotide sequence: TGTGCCAGCAGCTGGCGACTAGCGGGACGCCCCGAGCAGTACTTC. Its translation: CASSWRLAGRPEQYF.

Only a few counts were recorded for this clonotype. The V call is TRBV28, the J call TRBJ1-1; D not certain. The CDR3 has 13 residues. Germline lookup yields CDR1 MDHEN and CDR2 SYDVKM. V was cut by 7 bases and J by 4 bases, with 13 bases left in between. CDR3 in DNA: TGTGCCAGCACCCGAGATGGCGGCACTGAAGCTTTCTTT. Its protein product is CASTRDGGTEAFF.

The V gene is TRBV30, the J gene TRBJ1-1; the D gene is possibly TRBD1 (6 bases). Germline V CDR1 and CDR2: GTSNPN, SVGIG (reference sequence). V was pared by 2 bases and J by 12 bases, with 19 bases between. This CDR3 contains 13 residues. CDR3 in amino acids: CAWSLAPGQVPFF. The CDR3 DNA reads TGTGCCTGGAGTCTGGCCCCGGGACAAGTACCTTTCTTT.

The J gene is TRBJ2-2, the V gene TRBV5-1; D is ambiguous. Trimming removed 0 bases at V and 2 bases at J, with 8 bases between. Germline CDR1 is SGHRS and CDR2 is YFSETQ. The CDR3 runs to 15 residues. The CDR3, as DNA: TGCGCCAGCAGCTTGGGGAACAGTAACACCGGGGAGCTGTTTTTT. This gives the protein CASSLGNSNTGELFF.

CDR3 bases: TGTGCCACCTCGGCTAGCGGGACCGAGGGGAATGAGCAGTTCTTC. As protein: CATSASGTEGNEQFF. The V gene is TRBV24-1, the J gene TRBJ2-1; 9 bases are shared with TRBD2. The length of the CDR3 is 15 residues. CDR1 and CDR2 (germline): KGHDR, SFDVKD. After removal of 9 bases from V and 7 bases from J, the junction contained 12 bases not matched to a gene.

This clonotype was detected a few times. The chain links TRBV27 to TRBJ1-3, with D hard to call. Germline CDR1 is MNHEY and CDR2 is SMNVEV (reference sequence). Deletions cut 8 bases from V and 3 bases from J, with 5 bases between. This CDR3 comprises 11 residues. The CDR3 protein is CASWSGNTIYF. The CDR3 DNA sequence: TGTGCCAGCTGGAGTGGAAACACCATATATTTT.

For the CDR3, the DNA is TGTGCCAGCAGTCCCCGGGACGGGCGAACTGAAGCTTTCTTT. This translates into CASSPRDGRTEAFF. The chain links TRBV27 to TRBJ1-1, with TRBD1 as a possible D gene (5 bases). Trimming stripped 5 bases from V and 5 bases from J, with 15 bases between. Looked up from germline, CDR1 is MNHEY and CDR2 is SMNVEV (reference sequence). This CDR3 has 14 amino acids.

This clonotype was observed a few times. This sequence joins TRBV27 and TRBJ1-5; 9 positions agree with TRBD1. V shed 3 bases, J shed 4 bases, and the junction held 4 bases outside the gene matches. The CDR3 is 15 residues long. Germline CDR1 is MNHEY and CDR2 is SMNVEV (reference sequence). CDR3 nucleotides: TGTGCCAGCAGTTTTGGACAGGGGATTAATCAGCCCCAGCATTTT. This gives the protein CASSFGQGINQPQHF.